The 2 T cell receptor beta chains below all came from one sample that was sequenced in a study of spatial heterogeneity in lung cancer. TCRdb processed the 5' RACE reads anew with MiXCR; each CDR3 protein has one entry. In the table there are 60,000 to 90,000 distinct CDR3 sequences, 10% to 15% of which are singletons. Time point denoted: sample taken at primary tumor resection. Whole RNA came from tumor, nontumor lung or frozen PBMC and was sequenced without being sorted. The sequenced sample was PBMCs, obtained at surgery. These receptor sequences come from a male donor with early-stage non-small cell lung cancer.

This clonotype has ten or more counts. The chain combines TRBV7-9 with TRBJ2-3, with TRBD2 identical over 10 bases. Germline CDR1 and CDR2: SEHNR and FQNEAQ (reference sequence). V dropped 8 bases and J dropped 5; count of bases not matched to a gene: 7. The CDR3 contains 14 residues. The CDR3 region has the DNA TGTGCCAGCTCCGCTAGCGGGAGTGGAGATACGCAGTATTTT. Translating gives CASSASGSGDTQYF.

The V call is TRBV20-1, the J call TRBJ1-1; no reliable D call. The CDR3 covers 13 residues. V dropped 5 bases and J dropped 2 bases, with 12 bases sitting between them. In germline, CDR1 is DFQATT, CDR2 SNEGSKA (reference sequence). The CDR3 DNA reads TGCAGTGCTGGGATTCAGAGAAACACTGAAGCTTTCTTT. This encodes CSAGIQRNTEAFF.